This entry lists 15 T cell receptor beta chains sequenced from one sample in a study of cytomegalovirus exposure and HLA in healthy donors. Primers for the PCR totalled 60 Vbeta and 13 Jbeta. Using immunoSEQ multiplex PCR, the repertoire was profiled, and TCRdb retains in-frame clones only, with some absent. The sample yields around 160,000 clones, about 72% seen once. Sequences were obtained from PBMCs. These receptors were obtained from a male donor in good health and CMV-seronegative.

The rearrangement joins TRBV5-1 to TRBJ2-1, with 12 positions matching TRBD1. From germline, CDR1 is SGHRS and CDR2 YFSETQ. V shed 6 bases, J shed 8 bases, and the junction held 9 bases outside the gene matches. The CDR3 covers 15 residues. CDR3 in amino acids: CASKKGQGAFDEQFF. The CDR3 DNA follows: TGCGCCAGCAAGAAGGGACAGGGGGCATTCGATGAGCAGTTCTTC.

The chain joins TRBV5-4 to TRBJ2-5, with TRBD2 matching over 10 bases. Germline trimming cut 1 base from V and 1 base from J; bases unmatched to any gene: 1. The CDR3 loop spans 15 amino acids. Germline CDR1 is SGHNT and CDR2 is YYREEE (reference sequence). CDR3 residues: CASSLPSGSQETQYF. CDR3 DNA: TGTGCCAGCAGCTTGCCTAGCGGGAGCCAAGAGACCCAGTACTTC.

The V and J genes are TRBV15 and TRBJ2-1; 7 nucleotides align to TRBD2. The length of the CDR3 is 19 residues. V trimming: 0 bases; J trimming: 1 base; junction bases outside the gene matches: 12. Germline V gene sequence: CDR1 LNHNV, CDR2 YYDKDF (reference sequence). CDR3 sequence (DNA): TGTGCCACCAGCAGAGATCTCGGGGGAGGGTCAGGTTCCTACAATGAGCAGTTCTTC. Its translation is CATSRDLGGGSGSYNEQFF. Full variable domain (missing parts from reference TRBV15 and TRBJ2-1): DAMVIQNPRYQVTQFGKPVTLSCSQTLNHNVMYWYQQKSSQAPKLLFHYYDKDFNNEADTPDNFQSRRPNTSFCFLDIRSPGLGDTAMYLCATSRDLGGGSGSYNEQFFGPGTRLTVL.

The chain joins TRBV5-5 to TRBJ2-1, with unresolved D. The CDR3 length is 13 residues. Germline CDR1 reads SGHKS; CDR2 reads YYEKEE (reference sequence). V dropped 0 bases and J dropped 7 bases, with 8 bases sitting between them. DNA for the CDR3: TGTGCCAGCAGCTTGGGCTCACGGAATGAGCAGTTCTTC. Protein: CASSLGSRNEQFF.

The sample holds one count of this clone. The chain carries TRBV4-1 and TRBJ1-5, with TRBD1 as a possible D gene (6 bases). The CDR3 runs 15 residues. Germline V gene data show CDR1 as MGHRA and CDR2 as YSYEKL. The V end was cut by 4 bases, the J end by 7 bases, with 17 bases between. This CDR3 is CASSPFPGQRQPQHF. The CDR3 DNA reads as TGCGCCAGCAGCCCCTTCCCCGGACAGCGGCAGCCCCAGCATTTT.

The CDR3 DNA follows: TGTGCCAGCAGCCAAGGGGTCAATGAAAAACTGTTTTTT. Encoded protein: CASSQGVNEKLFF. The chain links TRBV13 to TRBJ1-4, with a possible D match to TRBD1 (5 bases). Germline V lookup: CDR1 PRHDT, CDR2 FYEKMQ (reference sequence). This CDR3 contains 13 residues. Trimming shortened V by 5 bases and J by 5 bases, and 9 bases separated the two germline ends.

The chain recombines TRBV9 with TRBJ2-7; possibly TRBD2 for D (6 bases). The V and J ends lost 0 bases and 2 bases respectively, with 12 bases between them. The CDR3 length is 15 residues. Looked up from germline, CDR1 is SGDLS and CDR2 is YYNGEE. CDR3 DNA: TGTGCCAGCAGCGTAGAAGGGACTGGAGCCTACGAGCAGTACTTC. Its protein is CASSVEGTGAYEQYF.

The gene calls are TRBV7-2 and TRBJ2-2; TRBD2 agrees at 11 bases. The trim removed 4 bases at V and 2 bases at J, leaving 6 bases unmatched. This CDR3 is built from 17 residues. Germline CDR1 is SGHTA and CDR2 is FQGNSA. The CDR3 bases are TGTGCCAGCAGCTATTCTAGCGGGGGGACTAACACCGGGGAGCTGTTTTTT. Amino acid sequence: CASSYSSGGTNTGELFF.

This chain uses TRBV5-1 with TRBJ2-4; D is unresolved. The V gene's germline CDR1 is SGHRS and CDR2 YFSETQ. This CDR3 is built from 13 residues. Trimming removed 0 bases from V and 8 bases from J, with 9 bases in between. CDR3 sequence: CASSLADRDIQYF. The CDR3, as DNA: TGCGCCAGCAGCTTGGCAGATCGGGACATTCAGTACTTC.

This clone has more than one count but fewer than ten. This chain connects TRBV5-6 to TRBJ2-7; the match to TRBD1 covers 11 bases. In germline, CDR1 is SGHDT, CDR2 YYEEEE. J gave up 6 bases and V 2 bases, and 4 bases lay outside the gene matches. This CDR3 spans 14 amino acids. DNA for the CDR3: TGTGCCAGCAGCTTCGGACAGGGGGCGGTCGAGCAGTACTTC. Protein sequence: CASSFGQGAVEQYF.

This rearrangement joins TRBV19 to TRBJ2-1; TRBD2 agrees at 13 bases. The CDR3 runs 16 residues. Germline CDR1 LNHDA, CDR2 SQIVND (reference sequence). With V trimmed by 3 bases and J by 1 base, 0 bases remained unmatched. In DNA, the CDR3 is TGTGCCAGTAGTATGACTAGCGGGGGGTCCTACAATGAGCAGTTCTTC. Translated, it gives CASSMTSGGSYNEQFF. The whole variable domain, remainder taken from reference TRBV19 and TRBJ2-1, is DGGITQSPKYLFRKEGQNVTLSCEQNLNHDAMYWYRQDPGQGLRLIYYSQIVNDFQKGDIAEGYSVSREKKESFPLTVTSAQKNPTAFYLCASSMTSGGSYNEQFFGPGTRLTVL.

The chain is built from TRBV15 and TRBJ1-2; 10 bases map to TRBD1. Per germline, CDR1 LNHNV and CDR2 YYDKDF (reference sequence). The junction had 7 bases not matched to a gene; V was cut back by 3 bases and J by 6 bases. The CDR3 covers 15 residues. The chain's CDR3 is CATSRGGTGAHGYTF. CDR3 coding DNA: TGTGCCACCAGCAGGGGGGGGACAGGGGCGCATGGCTACACCTTC.

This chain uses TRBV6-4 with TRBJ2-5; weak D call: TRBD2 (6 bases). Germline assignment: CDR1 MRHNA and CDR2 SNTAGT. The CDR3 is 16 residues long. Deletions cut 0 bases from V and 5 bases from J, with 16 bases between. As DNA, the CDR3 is TGTGCCAGCAGTGACTCTGGAGGGAGGCCCCAGGAGACCCAGTACTTC. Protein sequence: CASSDSGGRPQETQYF.

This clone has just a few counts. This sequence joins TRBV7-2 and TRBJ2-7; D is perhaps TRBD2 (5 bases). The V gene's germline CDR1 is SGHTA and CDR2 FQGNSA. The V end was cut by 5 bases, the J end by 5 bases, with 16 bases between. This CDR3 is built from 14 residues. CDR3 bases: TGTGCCAGCAGCCCGAGGTGGGAGTCCCACGAGCAGTACTTC. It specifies CASSPRWESHEQYF.

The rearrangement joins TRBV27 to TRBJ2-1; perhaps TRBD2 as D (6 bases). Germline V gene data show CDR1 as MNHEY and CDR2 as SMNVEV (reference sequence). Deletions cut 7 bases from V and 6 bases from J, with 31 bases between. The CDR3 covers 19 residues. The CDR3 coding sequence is TGTGCCAGCACCGGAACGGGAGCGGAACCCCCCCCGCTACGCAATGAGCAGTTCTTC. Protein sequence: CASTGTGAEPPPLRNEQFF.